Presented here are 2 T cell receptor beta chains from one specimen sequenced in a study of shared clonotypes between healthy human individuals. The protocol was immunoSEQ multiplex PCR, while the TCRdb copy is restricted to in-frame clones and leaves out a portion. The sample includes more than 550,000 clones, 72% of them seen just once. Sequencing input: memory CD4+ T cells sorted from blood. The subset is: CD45RA-negative fraction. Receptors originate from a woman in her twenties or thirties in good health.

This chain connects TRBV27 to TRBJ2-1, with 8 positions matching TRBD1. The CDR3 length is 16 residues. Trimming removed 6 bases from V and 8 bases from J; junction bases left unmatched: 15. Germline values: CDR1 MNHEY, CDR2 SMNVEV (reference sequence). CDR3 region: CASRKLGDRSLHEQFF. In DNA form, the CDR3 reads TGTGCCAGCAGAAAACTAGGGGACAGGTCTCTCCATGAGCAGTTCTTC.

The sample holds a few counts of this clone. This chain links TRBV7-6 with TRBJ2-7; TRBD2 is a possible D gene (6 bases). The CDR3 consists of 16 residues. Germline lookup yields CDR1 SGHVS and CDR2 FNYEAQ. Trimming pared 2 bases from V and 6 bases from J, leaving 20 bases between. The CDR3 DNA reads TGTGCCAGCAGCTTATCGGGGGTACGGGGTGGAGGCGAGCAGTACTTC. Protein sequence: CASSLSGVRGGGEQYF.